The rows below give T cell receptor beta chains drawn from one sample of a study of blood T cell repertoires in COVID-19. The method was immunoSEQ multiplex PCR; TCRdb's version includes in-frame clones alone and lacks a portion of them. The table records hundreds of thousands of clones, about 86% of them present only once. What was sequenced was PBMCs or T cells enriched from blood (not recorded which). These receptors all come from a woman in her thirties or forties with acute COVID-19. CDR3s include the opening cysteine and the closing phenylalanine or tryptophan. D genes are given only for firm matches. Clone size is stated in some rows and not others, as once, few, many or a class when expanded.

CDR3 | DNA | J | V | D | size
CATSGDSNQPQHF | TGTGCCACCTCAGGTGATAGCAATCAGCCCCAGCATTTT | TRBJ1-5 | TRBV28 | NA | NA
CASSFTGGWTEAFF | TGTGCCAGCAGCTTTACAGGGGGATGGACTGAAGCTTTCTTT | TRBJ1-1 | TRBV7-2 | TRBD1 | NA
CASKASGPERGGYTF | TGTGCCAGTAAAGCTTCGGGACCCGAGAGGGGGGGCTACACCTTC | TRBJ1-2 | TRBV19 | NA | NA
CASRKEMNTEAFF | TGTGCCAGCAGGAAGGAGATGAACACTGAAGCTTTCTTT | TRBJ1-1 | TRBV2 | NA | NA
CASRPMTHYEQYF | TGTGCCAGCAGACCAATGACTCACTACGAGCAGTACTTC | TRBJ2-7 | TRBV27 | NA | NA
CASSQAGRAGEQYF | TGCGCCAGCAGCCAAGCCGGGAGGGCCGGCGAGCAGTACTTC | TRBJ2-7 | TRBV4-1 | TRBD2 | NA
CASSQEGDRDQPQHF | TGCGCCAGCAGCCAAGAAGGCGACAGGGATCAGCCCCAGCATTTT | TRBJ1-5 | TRBV4-1 | TRBD1 | few
CASSLAGSTDTQYF | TGTGCCAGCAGCTTAGCGGGAAGCACAGATACGCAGTATTTT | TRBJ2-3 | TRBV11-2 | NA | NA
CASSIRLAGLPDTQYF | TGTGCCAGTAGTATTCGACTAGCGGGACTCCCAGATACGCAGTATTTT | TRBJ2-3 | TRBV19 | TRBD2 | NA
CASSRSAGAIGYTF | TGTGCCAGCAGCCGCTCGGCAGGGGCAATTGGCTACACCTTC | TRBJ1-2 | TRBV3-1/TRBV3-2 | NA | few
CASSLERVNEQFF | TGCGCCAGCAGCTTGGAGCGGGTTAATGAGCAGTTCTTC | TRBJ2-1 | TRBV5-1 | NA | NA
CASTTERDYNEQFF | TGTGCCAGCACCACGGAGCGCGACTACAATGAGCAGTTCTTC | TRBJ2-1 | TRBV7-9 | NA | NA
CASSTDNFAGGYTF | TGTGCCAGCTCAACCGACAATTTTGCTGGTGGCTACACCTTC | TRBJ1-2 | TRBV18 | NA | NA
CASSPVADNYGYTF | TGCGCCAGCAGCCCGGTAGCGGATAATTATGGCTACACCTTC | TRBJ1-2 | TRBV5-1 | NA | NA
CASSFNQGLEETQYF | TGCGCCAGCAGCTTTAATCAGGGCTTAGAAGAGACCCAGTACTTC | TRBJ2-5 | TRBV5-1 | NA | NA
CSVEDQAAYTF | TGCAGCGTTGAGGATCAGGCTGCCTACACCTTC | TRBJ1-2 | TRBV29-1 | NA | NA
CATKASSGLTDTQYF | TGTGCCACCAAGGCGTCTAGCGGACTCACAGATACGCAGTATTTT | TRBJ2-3 | TRBV25-1 | TRBD2 | once
CAKKEAEQYF | TGTGCCAAAAAAGAAGCAGAGCAGTACTTC | TRBJ2-7 | TRBV19 | NA | NA
CASSPYRGRNDTEAFF | TGTGCCAGCTCACCATACAGGGGGCGTAACGACACTGAAGCTTTCTTT | TRBJ1-1 | TRBV18 | TRBD1 | few
CSAKLVEQFF | TGCAGTGCTAAATTAGTTGAGCAGTTCTTC | TRBJ2-1 | TRBV20-1 | NA | NA
CSAGEGGNYGYTF | TGCAGCGCTGGGGAGGGGGGTAACTATGGCTACACCTTC | TRBJ1-2 | TRBV29-1 | NA | NA
CASTRGANVLTF | TGTGCCAGCACGCGGGGGGCCAACGTCCTGACTTTC | TRBJ2-6 | TRBV13 | NA | NA
CASSRTGDHQPQHF | TGTGCCAGTAGTAGGACAGGGGATCATCAGCCCCAGCATTTT | TRBJ1-5 | TRBV19 | TRBD1 | NA
CASSTDREPGGGELFF | TGCGCCAGCAGCACAGACAGGGAACCAGGTGGCGGGGAGCTGTTTTTT | TRBJ2-2 | TRBV5-1 | TRBD1 | NA
CASSLYPPMGQFLSGNTIYF | TGTGCCAGCAGCTTATACCCCCCAATGGGACAGTTCCTCTCTGGAAACACCATATATTTT | TRBJ1-3 | TRBV7-3 | TRBD1 | NA
CATHRGANTGELFF | TGTGCCACCCACCGCGGAGCGAACACCGGGGAGCTGTTTTTT | TRBJ2-2 | TRBV10-3 | NA | NA
CASRGQGSGANVLTF | TGTGCCAGCAGGGGACAGGGGTCTGGGGCCAACGTCCTGACTTTC | TRBJ2-6 | TRBV28 | TRBD1 | NA
CASSFSFNEQFF | TGTGCCAGCAGTTTCAGTTTCAATGAGCAGTTCTTC | TRBJ2-1 | TRBV28 | NA | NA
CASRPDSGRGETQYF | TGTGCCAGCAGGCCAGATAGCGGGAGGGGGGAAACGCAGTATTTT | TRBJ2-3 | TRBV6-5 | TRBD2 | NA
CASSPLEAGLREQYF | TGCGCCAGCAGCCCCCTTGAGGCGGGACTTCGGGAGCAGTACTTC | TRBJ2-7 | TRBV4-1 | NA | NA
CASSLGSRNSGNEQFF | TGTGCCAGCAGCTTAGGGTCCAGGAATAGCGGAAATGAGCAGTTCTTC | TRBJ2-1 | TRBV7-3 | NA | NA
CASSRAGGPENEQFF | TGTGCCAGTAGCCGAGCGGGAGGGCCTGAAAATGAGCAGTTCTTC | TRBJ2-1 | TRBV19 | TRBD2 | NA
CASSQAGSIRTQYF | TGCGCCAGCAGCCAAGCCGGGTCGATTAGGACCCAGTACTTC | TRBJ2-5 | TRBV4-1 | NA | NA
CASSPGGAAGYNEQFF | TGCGCCAGCAGCCCCGGCGGGGCCGCGGGGTACAATGAGCAGTTCTTC | TRBJ2-1 | TRBV5-1 | NA | NA
CATSRDRLGLGAKPYEQYF | TGTGCCACCAGCAGAGATCGATTGGGACTAGGAGCAAAGCCCTACGAGCAGTACTTC | TRBJ2-7 | TRBV15 | TRBD2 | NA
CASRDRGQLEKLFF | TGTGCCAGTAGAGACAGGGGGCAGCTAGAAAAACTGTTTTTT | TRBJ1-4 | TRBV19 | TRBD1 | NA
CASSFLRTTAGANVLTF | TGTGCCAGCAGCTTTTTAAGGACAACTGCTGGGGCCAACGTCCTGACTTTC | TRBJ2-6 | TRBV5-8 | NA | once